This T cell receptor beta chain was retrieved from a study of blood T cells in healthy people across ages. As for the study in general: The capture of about one barcoded beta molecule per two T cells was achieved by template switching.

Study results and limitations: Naive and antigen-experienced cells were not separated, limiting conclusive comparison. More naive CD4+ cells and higher diversity were found in long-lived than in aged donors.

A J-beta primer mix and a sample-barcoded 5' primer were used in a second PCR of about 7 to 12 cycles. TCRdb re-derived calls from the 5' RACE reads in MiXCR, one entry per CDR3 protein. The table lists about 640,000 distinct CDR3 sequences, about 54% of them singletons. Trimming left V 2 bases short and J 1 base short, with 20 bases between. The CDR3 consists of 18 residues. Germline V gene lookup returns CDR1 MGHRA and CDR2 YSYEKL. Notes on this clonotype: Its target is not known.

There were healthy Caucasian individuals from Russia, aged roughly 6 to 95, serving as donors. The clonotype originates from a man aged 60 to 75 in good health. The sequencing sample was made of blood. The chain couples TRBV4-1 to TRBJ2-5; TRBD1 might be the D (6 bases). The CDR3, as DNA: TGCGCCAGCAGCCAACCCCGCGCCCATGACAGGTCCCAAGAGACCCAGTACTTC. Residues: CASSQPRAHDRSQETQYF.